Given below is one T cell receptor (beta chain) in context. Its matching antigen is unknown. This sample is part of a study of CD8+CD57+ T cells in acquired aplastic anemia. Study-level information: DNA from sorted CD4+ and CD8+ cells averaged roughly 3.2 ug.

Per the germline V gene, CDR1 is SGHVS and CDR2 is FNYEAQ. Trimming took 2 bases from V and 4 from J, leaving 14 bases between them. This CDR3 has 15 amino acids. Genomic DNA constituted the template upon which TCR beta VDJ and CDR3 profiling was performed. TCRdb itself ran the reads through MiXCR, one entry per CDR3 protein. This sample has about 160,000 distinct CDR3 sequences, with just under 45% found just once. Study-wide results and caveats: A set of twenty-nine CD8+ CDR3 sequences was shared between patients and controls, and these sequences appeared highly expressed in patients.

The chain uses TRBV7-6 and TRBJ2-5; TRBD2 is a possible D gene (5 bases). Sequenced: sorted CD4+, CD8+, or CD8+CD57+ T cells (not recorded which) from PBMCs. This sequence was found in a human donor in good health. The CDR3 is CASSLSVSGGETQYF. The CDR3 nucleotides read TGTGCCAGCAGCTTAAGCGTGAGCGGTGGAGAGACCCAGTACTTC. Based on the CDR3 plus reference TRBV7-6 and TRBJ2-5, the full variable domain is GAGVSQSPRYKVTKRGQDVALRCDPISGHVSLYWYRQALGQGPEFLTYFNYEAQQDKSGLPNDRFSAERPEGSISTLTIQRTEQRDSAMYRCASSLSVSGGETQYFGPGTRLLVL.